This is a list of T cell receptor beta chains from one sample in a study of somatic mutations in cytotoxic T cells in rheumatoid arthritis. Only in-frame clones appear in the TCRdb table, and some are missing; sequencing was by immunoSEQ multiplex PCR. The sample lists some 9,600 clones; under 95% were seen once. The sample consisted of CD8+ T cells sorted from blood. Every receptor here comes from a woman aged 18-29 years with rheumatoid arthritis. The CDR3 runs from the conserved cysteine through the conserved F or W. Each record gives: clone size, J gene, CDR3 length, V gene, D gene, CDR3 DNA, CDR3 protein. D genes are given only for firm matches. Rows give clone size only sometimes, using once, few, many, or a class for an expanded clone.

abundance: -; j_gene: TRBJ2-1; len: 15; v_gene: TRBV4-3; d_gene: TRBD2; CDR3nt: TGCGCCAGCAGCCAAGATGCGGGGGAGCGGAATGAGCAGTTCTTC; CDR3aa: CASSQDAGERNEQFF
abundance: once; j_gene: TRBJ2-3; len: 21; v_gene: TRBV4-3; d_gene: TRBD2; CDR3nt: TGCGCCAGCAGCCAAGATGGCCTCACCGGGACTAGTCCCGTAGGGGGAGATACGCAGTATTTT; CDR3aa: CASSQDGLTGTSPVGGDTQYF
abundance: few; j_gene: TRBJ1-4; len: 16; v_gene: TRBV7-9; d_gene: -; CDR3nt: TGTGCCAGCAGCGCCGAAGACAGCCAAACAAATGAAAAACTGTTTTTT; CDR3aa: CASSAEDSQTNEKLFF
abundance: -; j_gene: TRBJ2-7; len: 15; v_gene: TRBV7-8; d_gene: -; CDR3nt: TGTGCCAGCAGCCGGGACACCGGGTTGGGCTACGAGCAGTACTTC; CDR3aa: CASSRDTGLGYEQYF
abundance: -; j_gene: TRBJ2-1; len: 15; v_gene: TRBV6-1; d_gene: -; CDR3nt: TGTGCCAGCAGTGATACGGGCAGGGGCTACAATGAGCAGTTCTTC; CDR3aa: CASSDTGRGYNEQFF
abundance: -; j_gene: TRBJ1-4; len: 15; v_gene: TRBV6-1; d_gene: -; CDR3nt: TGTGCCAGCAGTGAAGTACAGGCCCGTCCTGAAAAACTGTTTTTT; CDR3aa: CASSEVQARPEKLFF
abundance: -; j_gene: TRBJ2-7; len: 13; v_gene: TRBV6-5; d_gene: -; CDR3nt: TGTGCCAGCAGTTACTCTTCATCCTACGAGCAGTACTTC; CDR3aa: CASSYSSSYEQYF
abundance: -; j_gene: TRBJ2-1; len: 15; v_gene: TRBV2; d_gene: TRBD2; CDR3nt: TGTGCCAGCAGTAACGGACTAGTTGACTACAATGAGCAGTTCTTC; CDR3aa: CASSNGLVDYNEQFF
abundance: -; j_gene: TRBJ1-1; len: 19; v_gene: TRBV7-9; d_gene: -; CDR3nt: TGTGCCAGCAGCCCCCCCCACGGGGGGAAAGACGGGGCATGGAGTGAAGCTTTCTTT; CDR3aa: CASSPPHGGKDGAWSEAFF
abundance: -; j_gene: TRBJ1-2; len: 14; v_gene: TRBV29-1; d_gene: -; CDR3nt: TGCAGCGTTGAACCCACGGGATTTGGCTATGGCTACACCTTC; CDR3aa: CSVEPTGFGYGYTF
abundance: once; j_gene: TRBJ2-7; len: 14; v_gene: TRBV5-4; d_gene: -; CDR3nt: TGTGCCAGCAGCTTGGGGTCAGGAAACTACGAGCAGTACTTC; CDR3aa: CASSLGSGNYEQYF
abundance: -; j_gene: TRBJ1-1; len: 12; v_gene: TRBV28; d_gene: -; CDR3nt: TGTGCCAGCAGTACCCATCAGGGAAGGGTTTTCTTT; CDR3aa: CASSTHQGRVFF
abundance: -; j_gene: TRBJ2-7; len: 14; v_gene: TRBV27; d_gene: -; CDR3nt: TGTGCCAGCAGTTTATCGGGCAGCAACTACGAGCAGTACTTC; CDR3aa: CASSLSGSNYEQYF
abundance: -; j_gene: TRBJ2-3; len: 13; v_gene: TRBV6-6; d_gene: -; CDR3nt: TGTGCCAGCACCGGACTATCACGGGATACGCAGTATTTT; CDR3aa: CASTGLSRDTQYF
abundance: -; j_gene: TRBJ2-2; len: 17; v_gene: TRBV7-9; d_gene: -; CDR3nt: TGTGCCAGCAGCGGGATGAGGGGGAGCTCGAACACCGGGGAGCTGTTTTTT; CDR3aa: CASSGMRGSSNTGELFF
abundance: few; j_gene: TRBJ1-2; len: 13; v_gene: TRBV4-1; d_gene: -; CDR3nt: TGCGCCAGCAGCTCAGGGAAGGGTCGAGGCTACACCTTC; CDR3aa: CASSSGKGRGYTF
abundance: -; j_gene: TRBJ1-2; len: 15; v_gene: TRBV19; d_gene: -; CDR3nt: TGTGCCAGTAGTATAGATACAGGGAGTAACTATGGCTACACCTTC; CDR3aa: CASSIDTGSNYGYTF
abundance: -; j_gene: TRBJ1-2; len: 13; v_gene: TRBV27; d_gene: -; CDR3nt: TGTGCCAGCAGTTGGTCACGGAGCTATGGCTACACCTTC; CDR3aa: CASSWSRSYGYTF
abundance: -; j_gene: TRBJ1-6; len: 15; v_gene: TRBV9; d_gene: TRBD1; CDR3nt: TGTGCCAGCAGCGTAGGGACAGGGGGGAATTCACCCCTCCACTTT; CDR3aa: CASSVGTGGNSPLHF
abundance: -; j_gene: TRBJ2-2; len: 14; v_gene: TRBV10-3; d_gene: -; CDR3nt: TGTGCCATCAGTGGCGCAGGGCGACCCGGGGAGCTGTTTTTT; CDR3aa: CAISGAGRPGELFF
abundance: -; j_gene: TRBJ2-2; len: 13; v_gene: TRBV27; d_gene: -; CDR3nt: TGTGCCAGCAGTTCCAGCGGGACCGGGGAGCTGTTTTTT; CDR3aa: CASSSSGTGELFF
abundance: -; j_gene: TRBJ1-2; len: 17; v_gene: TRBV7-8; d_gene: TRBD1; CDR3nt: TGTGCCAGCAGCCTCCCGTATGGACAGGGTATTGCCTATGGCTACACCTTC; CDR3aa: CASSLPYGQGIAYGYTF
abundance: once; j_gene: TRBJ1-5; len: 15; v_gene: TRBV7-5; d_gene: -; CDR3nt: TGTGCCAGAAGCTTACAGGGTCATAGCAATCAGCCCCAGCATTTT; CDR3aa: CARSLQGHSNQPQHF
abundance: once; j_gene: TRBJ1-5; len: 15; v_gene: TRBV4-3; d_gene: TRBD1; CDR3nt: TGCGCCAGCAGCCAAGATACAGGGGACTTCCAGCCCCAGCATTTT; CDR3aa: CASSQDTGDFQPQHF
abundance: -; j_gene: TRBJ1-5; len: 13; v_gene: TRBV7-3; d_gene: -; CDR3nt: TGTGCCAGCAGCTCTTCCGGGGATCAGCCCCAGCATTTT; CDR3aa: CASSSSGDQPQHF
abundance: -; j_gene: TRBJ1-2; len: 18; v_gene: TRBV7-6; d_gene: -; CDR3nt: TGTGCCAGCAGCTCCCTTAGTGGGAACCGGGAAGCTAACTATGGCTACACCTTC; CDR3aa: CASSSLSGNREANYGYTF
abundance: -; j_gene: TRBJ2-1; len: 15; v_gene: TRBV28; d_gene: TRBD2; CDR3nt: TGTGCCAGCAGCTCGGGACTAGCGGAGCTTAATGAGCAGTTCTTC; CDR3aa: CASSSGLAELNEQFF
abundance: -; j_gene: TRBJ1-5; len: 12; v_gene: TRBV19; d_gene: -; CDR3nt: TGTGCCAGTACTACGGTTCATCAGCCCCAGCATTTT; CDR3aa: CASTTVHQPQHF
abundance: -; j_gene: TRBJ2-7; len: 12; v_gene: TRBV2; d_gene: -; CDR3nt: TGTGCCACCACCCCAGACACCTACGAGCAGTACTTC; CDR3aa: CATTPDTYEQYF
abundance: -; j_gene: TRBJ1-1; len: 11; v_gene: TRBV9; d_gene: TRBD1; CDR3nt: TGTGCCAGCAGCGGGGGGACAGGGCTTTTCTTT; CDR3aa: CASSGGTGLFF
abundance: -; j_gene: TRBJ2-1; len: 15; v_gene: TRBV27; d_gene: TRBD2; CDR3nt: TGTGCCAGCGCCCCCCGGGCTAGCGGGAGAGTGAGGGAGTTCTTC; CDR3aa: CASAPRASGRVREFF
abundance: -; j_gene: TRBJ2-7; len: 13; v_gene: TRBV9; d_gene: -; CDR3nt: TGTGCCAGCAGCGTAGGTAACAGCTACGAGCAGTACTTC; CDR3aa: CASSVGNSYEQYF
abundance: -; j_gene: TRBJ2-7; len: 15; v_gene: TRBV6-5; d_gene: TRBD2; CDR3nt: TGTGCCAGCAGTTACTCGTGGACTAGCGGGGTAGAGCAGTACTTC; CDR3aa: CASSYSWTSGVEQYF
abundance: -; j_gene: TRBJ2-3; len: 15; v_gene: TRBV5-6; d_gene: -; CDR3nt: TGTGCCAGCAGCTTCGACCTGGACTACCTGGATACGCAGTATTTT; CDR3aa: CASSFDLDYLDTQYF
abundance: -; j_gene: TRBJ2-3; len: 17; v_gene: TRBV7-6; d_gene: TRBD2; CDR3nt: TGTGCCAGCAGCTCGGTAGGGACTAGCGGCACCCTGGATACGCAGTATTTT; CDR3aa: CASSSVGTSGTLDTQYF
abundance: -; j_gene: TRBJ2-2; len: 17; v_gene: TRBV12-5; d_gene: TRBD2; CDR3nt: TGTGCTAGTGGCTCTACTAGCGCGGGGTGGGACACCGGGGAGCTGTTTTTT; CDR3aa: CASGSTSAGWDTGELFF
abundance: -; j_gene: TRBJ1-5; len: 17; v_gene: TRBV19; d_gene: -; CDR3nt: TGTGCCACCGAGAGCCCTAACAGGGACCTTAGCAATCAGCCCCAGCATTTT; CDR3aa: CATESPNRDLSNQPQHF
abundance: -; j_gene: TRBJ2-4; len: 13; v_gene: TRBV28; d_gene: TRBD1; CDR3nt: TGTGCCAGCAGCGTACAGGGGAAAAACATTCAGTACTTC; CDR3aa: CASSVQGKNIQYF
abundance: few; j_gene: TRBJ1-1; len: 15; v_gene: TRBV28; d_gene: TRBD1; CDR3nt: TGTGCCAGCAGTGGCCTCGGGACAGGGAACACTGAAGCTTTCTTT; CDR3aa: CASSGLGTGNTEAFF
abundance: -; j_gene: TRBJ1-5; len: 15; v_gene: TRBV19; d_gene: TRBD1; CDR3nt: TGTGCCAGTAGTATCGTGCAGGGGGACAATCAGCCCCAGCATTTT; CDR3aa: CASSIVQGDNQPQHF
abundance: -; j_gene: TRBJ2-7; len: 15; v_gene: TRBV18; d_gene: -; CDR3nt: TGTGCCAGCTCACCACCCATACAGGATCCATACGAGCAGTACTTC; CDR3aa: CASSPPIQDPYEQYF
abundance: -; j_gene: TRBJ1-3; len: 13; v_gene: TRBV13; d_gene: -; CDR3nt: TGTGCCAGCAGCTTAGGCCGGGGAAACACCATATATTTT; CDR3aa: CASSLGRGNTIYF
abundance: -; j_gene: TRBJ1-2; len: 12; v_gene: TRBV6-1; d_gene: -; CDR3nt: TGTGCTGGGGAGGGGACACCTTATGGCTACACCTTC; CDR3aa: CAGEGTPYGYTF
abundance: -; j_gene: TRBJ1-2; len: 17; v_gene: TRBV9; d_gene: -; CDR3nt: TGTGCCAGCAGCGTCGCGCCGGTCCGGGTCAATAACTATGGCTACACCTTC; CDR3aa: CASSVAPVRVNNYGYTF
abundance: -; j_gene: TRBJ2-1; len: 13; v_gene: TRBV19; d_gene: TRBD2; CDR3nt: TGTGCCAGTTCGAAGCGGGAGGACCACCGGCAGTTCTTC; CDR3aa: CASSKREDHRQFF
abundance: -; j_gene: TRBJ1-2; len: 17; v_gene: TRBV6-4; d_gene: -; CDR3nt: TGTGCCAGCAGTGTTTCCCCCGGGACTCCGACCAACTATGGCTACACCTTC; CDR3aa: CASSVSPGTPTNYGYTF
abundance: -; j_gene: TRBJ1-1; len: 14; v_gene: TRBV6-5; d_gene: -; CDR3nt: TGTGCCAGCAGTTACTCGAATCCAGACACTGAAGCTTTCTTT; CDR3aa: CASSYSNPDTEAFF